These 14 T cell receptor beta chains were all obtained from the same sample, sequenced in a study of T cell repertoires in cytomegalovirus infection. TCRdb re-called the reads through MiXCR, storing one row per CDR3 protein. The sample lists about 230,000 distinct CDR3 sequences; approximately 6.7% were seen once. Source material: PBMCs. Receptors were obtained from a human donor in good health (CMV status not recorded). Some clones in this sample may be carry-over from other donors' samples.

The V call is TRBV6-2 or TRBV6-3, the J call TRBJ1-2; D is possibly TRBD1 (6 bases). Germline CDR1 and CDR2: MNHEY and SVGEGT. The germline V and J ends were trimmed by 5 bases and 7 bases, with 14 bases remaining between them. This CDR3 is built from 13 residues. The CDR3 DNA follows: TGTGCCAGCAGTCCTCCGGGACAATTTGGCTACACCTTC. This codes for CASSPPGQFGYTF.

This clonotype has a count of ten or more. The chain links TRBV11-2 to TRBJ2-6; TRBD1 matches 8 bases. Looked up from germline, CDR1 is SGHAT and CDR2 is FQNNGV. With 5 bases clipped from V and 2 bases from J, the junction kept 11 bases outside the gene matches. The CDR3 sequence is 18 residues long. DNA for the CDR3: TGTGCCAGCAGCCCTAAGCCCAGGGGGCAGGCTGGGGCCAACGTCCTGACTTTC. It encodes CASSPKPRGQAGANVLTF.

This clonotype appeared many times. This rearrangement joins TRBV20-1 to TRBJ2-5; 12 bases match TRBD2. Germline CDR1 reads DFQATT; CDR2 reads SNEGSKA (reference sequence). J was trimmed by 3 bases and V by 6 bases; bases with no gene match: 5. This CDR3 region has 14 residues. CDR3 amino acids: CSAAWTSGEETQYF. CDR3 DNA sequence: TGCAGTGCGGCGTGGACTAGCGGGGAAGAGACCCAGTACTTC.

This clonotype was found many times. V usage is TRBV20-1 and J usage is TRBJ2-2; tentative D call: TRBD1 (5 bases). Germline V lookup: CDR1 DFQATT, CDR2 SNEGSKA (reference sequence). Deletions cut 6 bases from V and 7 bases from J, with 9 bases between. This CDR3 spans 11 amino acids. CDR3 nucleotides: TGCAGTGCGCAGGGCGGCGGGGAGCTGTTTTTT. It translates to CSAQGGGELFF.

This clonotype came up many times. The chain has TRBV20-1 and TRBJ2-5; no clear D gene. Per the germline V gene, CDR1 is DFQATT and CDR2 is SNEGSKA (reference sequence). The ends were cut back, 2 bases at V and 2 bases at J, with 18 bases in the middle. CDR3 length: 16 residues. The CDR3 sequence: CSARPVGPGHQETQYF. CDR3 sequence (DNA): TGCAGTGCTAGACCGGTCGGGCCCGGCCATCAAGAGACCCAGTACTTC.

This clonotype was observed many times. The chain recombines TRBV12-3 or TRBV12-4 with TRBJ2-3; possibly TRBD1 for D (5 bases). Trimming took off 6 bases at V and 1 base at J, with 11 bases between the two ends. This CDR3 is 14 amino acids long. CDR3 residues: CASRVVGRTDTQYF. The CDR3 DNA reads TGTGCCAGCAGGGTGGTGGGGCGCACAGATACGCAGTATTTT.

This clonotype was recorded many times. J is TRBJ2-7 and V is TRBV7-9; D assignment may be TRBD1 or TRBD2 (5 bases each). CDR1 SEHNR and CDR2 FQNEAQ come from the germline V gene (reference sequence). V dropped 6 bases and J dropped 5 bases, with 17 bases sitting between them. The CDR3 contains 14 residues. CDR3 sequence (DNA): TGTGCCAGCAGACCAGGGACGACAGCGGACGAGCAGTACTTC. It specifies CASRPGTTADEQYF.

This clonotype was found many times. This chain links TRBV6-1 with TRBJ2-1; the D call may be TRBD1 or TRBD2 (5 bases each). CDR1 and CDR2 from the germline V gene are MNHNS and SASEGT. Trimming left V 7 bases short and J 4 bases short, with 11 bases between. The CDR3 spans 13 residues. The CDR3 nucleotides read TGTGCCAGCACCGGCGAGGGGTACAATGAGCAGTTCTTC. Protein: CASTGEGYNEQFF.

This clonotype was seen repeatedly, ten times or more. The V and J genes are TRBV7-2 and TRBJ1-5; D is perhaps TRBD1 (5 bases). The V end was cut by 5 bases, the J end by 3 bases, with 17 bases between. This CDR3 has 16 amino acids. The germline V gene has CDR1 SGHTA and CDR2 FQGNSA. This CDR3 is CASSADSLSYNQPQHF. CDR3 DNA: TGTGCCAGCAGCGCCGACAGTCTTAGTTACAATCAGCCCCAGCATTTT.

In the case of this clonotype: A read error may explain this, as a much larger clone is one base away. This chain uses TRBV28 with TRBJ2-5; D might be TRBD2 (5 bases). The CDR3 loop spans 15 amino acids. Between the trimmed V and J ends, which lost 1 base and 2 bases, there was a span of 11 bases. Looked up from germline, CDR1 is MDHEN and CDR2 is SYDVKM. The CDR3 here is CASSLYEGIQETQYF. The CDR3 nucleotides are TGTGCCAGCAGTTTATATGAGGGAATTCAAGAGACCCAGTACTTC.

This clonotype was seen at least ten times. This chain joins TRBV7-2 and TRBJ1-2; 7 bases fit TRBD1. Germline CDR1 reads SGHTA; CDR2 reads FQGNSA. With V trimmed by 0 bases and J by 3 bases, 1 base remained unmatched. There are 14 residues in the CDR3. The CDR3 region has the DNA TGTGCCAGCAGCTTAGCCCAGGGGGACTATGGCTACACCTTC. It yields the protein CASSLAQGDYGYTF.

This clonotype appeared many times. The rearrangement uses TRBV5-1 and TRBJ2-2; D may correspond to TRBD1 or TRBD2 (6 bases each). V was trimmed by 4 bases and J by 5 bases, leaving 15 bases between them. CDR1 is SGHRS and CDR2 is YFSETQ in the germline V gene. This CDR3 contains 15 residues. This CDR3 reads CASSRGGSETGELFF. CDR3 bases: TGCGCCAGCAGCCGAGGGGGGTCCGAAACCGGGGAGCTGTTTTTT.

This clonotype was recorded many times. The chain carries TRBV2 and TRBJ2-5, with no clear D. The germline CDR1 and CDR2 sequences are SNHLY and FYNNEI. The CDR3 length is 15 residues. V shed 6 bases and J shed 2 bases, with 16 bases lying between them. The CDR3 DNA follows: TGTGCCAGCAGCAAAGGACGGAATCGACAAGAGACCCAGTACTTC. Protein sequence: CASSKGRNRQETQYF.

There are many counts of this clonotype. V usage is TRBV6-2 or TRBV6-3 and J usage is TRBJ2-1, with D perhaps matching TRBD1 or TRBD2 (5 bases each). Looked up from germline, CDR1 is MNHEY and CDR2 is SVGEGT. The CDR3 totals 17 residues. The V end was cut by 1 base, the J end by 0 bases, with 13 bases between. The CDR3, as DNA: TGTGCCAGCAGTTACTTGAGGGGCCAAAGCTCCTACAATGAGCAGTTCTTC. It yields the protein CASSYLRGQSSYNEQFF.